This TCR beta chain was recorded in a study of shared clonotypes between healthy human individuals. Findings and caveats of the study: The sharing of 4.5% to 5.5% of naive CD4 clonotypes was seen across several donors. Although depth was large, rarefaction showed that sequencing of the sorted subsets was incomplete.

This CDR3 has 13 amino acids. Between the trimmed V and J ends, which lost 5 bases and 1 base, there was a span of 7 bases. CDR1 is SGHRS, CDR2 YFSETQ, per germline. Authors' data handling: Filtering was not the same, since immunoSEQ gave junction-only sequences without quality scores. Assay: immunoSEQ multiplex PCR; the TCRdb copy retains only in-frame clones and omits some. The D gene and trimming were derived from the DNA, and the V and J assignments and clone size from that table. The data show some 1 million clones, with around 74% seen just once and around 1.5% held by the top ten. All participating donors were Caucasian adults from Nashville, Tennessee. In regard to this clone: Its specificity is not known.

The clonotype comes from a man younger than 35 in good health. The sequenced material came from memory CD4+ T cells sorted from blood. The subset: CD45RA-negative fraction. The gene calls are TRBV5-1 and TRBJ1-3; D is unresolved. As DNA, the CDR3 is TGCGCCAGCAGAGTAGGGTCTGGAAACACCATATATTTT. As protein: CASRVGSGNTIYF.